Shown below are 10 T cell receptor beta chains from a single sample sequenced in a study of T cell responses to AZD1222 COVID-19 vaccine. Profiling relied on immunoSEQ multiplex PCR, and the TCRdb table lists in-frame clones only, not all of them. Of roughly 190,000 clones detected, over 90% appear once; the ten largest clones hold about 4.2%. The sequences come from peripheral blood, collected on day 0 of AZD1222 vaccination. Receptor source: an adult in good health.

The chain couples TRBV6-1 to TRBJ1-4; no clear D. This CDR3 region has 15 residues. Deletions cut 1 base from V and 0 bases from J, with 6 bases between. Germline-derived CDR1 and CDR2 are MNHNS and SASEGT. The CDR3: CASSEGPATNEKLFF. The CDR3 bases are TGTGCCAGCAGTGAAGGGCCTGCAACTAATGAAAAACTGTTTTTT.

This clone was detected a few times. The chain is built from TRBV3-1 (or the pseudogene TRBV3-2) and TRBJ2-7; 9 bases agree with TRBD1. The CDR3 is 16 amino acids. The V segment lost 3 bases and the J segment 4 bases; nucleotides outside the gene matches: 10. Germline assignment: CDR1 LGHDT and CDR2 YNNKEL (reference sequence). The chain's CDR3 is CASSHQGQGKFYEQYF. Here the CDR3 DNA reads TGTGCCAGCAGCCACCAGGGACAGGGAAAGTTTTACGAGCAGTACTTC.

This clone has a single count. The chain employs TRBV7-9 and TRBJ2-1; TRBD2 matches 8 bases. Germline CDR1 reads SEHNR; CDR2 reads FQNEAQ (reference sequence). After removal of 5 bases from V and 7 bases from J, the junction contained 10 bases not matched to a gene. CDR3 size: 15 residues. This chain's CDR3 is CASSLAGLVGNEQFF. DNA of the CDR3: TGTGCCAGCAGCCTGGCGGGACTAGTGGGGAATGAGCAGTTCTTC. The complete variable domain, with remaining parts taken from reference TRBV7-9 and TRBJ2-1, reads DTGVSQNPRHKITKRGQNVTFRCDPISEHNRLYWYRQTLGQGPEFLTYFQNEAQLEKSRLLSDRFSAERPKGSFSTLEIQRTEQGDSAMYLCASSLAGLVGNEQFFGPGTRLTVL.

This chain joins TRBV12-3 or TRBV12-4 and TRBJ1-2; the D is unclear. The CDR3 loop spans 11 amino acids. Trimming removed 6 bases at V and 0 bases at J, with 2 bases between. CDR3 protein: CASRSNYGYTF. The CDR3 bases are TGTGCCAGCAGATCTAACTATGGCTACACCTTC.

The chain couples TRBV7-2 to TRBJ2-4, with 8 bases aligning to TRBD1. Germline values: CDR1 SGHTA, CDR2 FQGNSA. V lost 3 bases to trimming and J lost 9 bases; unmatched junction nucleotides: 7. The CDR3 has 14 amino acids. In DNA, the CDR3 is TGTGCCAGCAGCTTGGACAGGGAATGGAGCATTCAGTACTTC. This translates into CASSLDREWSIQYF.

V is TRBV4-1 and J is TRBJ1-1; D is ambiguous. This CDR3 has 17 residues. Trimming removed 0 bases at V and 10 bases at J, with 24 bases between. CDR1 is MGHRA, CDR2 YSYEKL, per germline. In DNA form, the CDR3 reads TGCGCCAGCAGCCAAGATCGGGCCGGACCGGATCATGAGGGAGCTTTCTTT. It encodes CASSQDRAGPDHEGAFF.

This chain joins TRBV4-2 and TRBJ1-1, with TRBD1 matching over 8 bases. This CDR3 contains 15 residues. CDR1 is LGHNA, CDR2 YNFKEQ, per germline. V shed 0 bases, J shed 5 bases, and the junction held 5 bases outside the gene matches. The CDR3 reads CASSQEARGHTEAFF. The CDR3 nucleotides read TGTGCCAGCAGCCAAGAGGCCAGGGGGCATACTGAAGCTTTCTTT.

The V and J genes are TRBV20-1 and TRBJ1-3; D unresolved. The CDR3 consists of 12 residues. The germline V gene encodes CDR1 DFQATT and CDR2 SNEGSKA (reference sequence). Deletions cut 5 bases from V and 4 bases from J, with 9 bases between. This CDR3 reads CSARAGGNTIYF. The CDR3 nucleotides read TGCAGTGCTCGTGCCGGGGGAAACACCATATATTTT.

The rearrangement uses TRBV20-1 and TRBJ2-5; 7 bases map to TRBD2. CDR1 is DFQATT and CDR2 is SNEGSKA in the germline V gene (reference sequence). Trimming cost V 5 bases and J 10 bases; bases outside gene matches: 4. CDR3 size: 10 residues. In nucleotides, the CDR3 is TGCAGTGCTGCGGGGGAAGGCCAGTACTTC. Protein sequence: CSAAGEGQYF.

The chain couples TRBV7-8 to TRBJ2-1, with D unresolved. The germline V gene encodes CDR1 SGHVS and CDR2 FQNEAQ. Trimming left V 7 bases short and J 3 bases short, with 13 bases between. The CDR3 runs 14 residues. The CDR3 loop reads CASNLDHDYNEQFF. In nucleotides, the CDR3 is TGTGCCAGCAACCTAGACCATGACTACAATGAGCAGTTCTTC.